The next 31 T cell receptor beta chains were all read from a single sample in a study of T cell clonality in common variable immunodeficiency. Using immunoSEQ multiplex PCR, the repertoire was profiled, and TCRdb retains in-frame clones only, with some absent. Singletons are absent from the sample, which has some 40,000 clones. What was sequenced was peripheral blood mononuclear cells. The receptors derive from a person aged 18-70 years in good health.

In this sample, this clone turned up a few times. The CDR3: CAWSWLAGGQETQYF. The CDR3 DNA, read in part, is TGTGCCTGGAGTTGGCTAGCGGGGGGACAAGAGACG. The V call is TRBV30, the J call TRBJ2-3, with 11 bases lining up with TRBD2. Sequencing ends 3 residues short of the CDR3 end; the germline J gene provides the rest. This CDR3 region has 15 residues. The germline V gene encodes CDR1 GTSNPN and CDR2 SVGIG (reference sequence).

A note on this clone: The read finishes 3 residues shy of the CDR3 end, and the germline J gene is used to complete it. The V gene is TRBV19, the J gene TRBJ1-2, with D maybe TRBD1 (5 bases). In germline, CDR1 is LNHDA, CDR2 SQIVND (reference sequence). This CDR3 has 16 amino acids. The CDR3 protein is CASSTLPGRGAYDYTF. The CDR3 bases that were read are TGTGCCAGTAGTACTCTCCCTGGGAGGGGAGCCTACGAC.

This clone was observed many times. Read coverage stops 3 residues before the CDR3 terminus; the germline J gene supplies the remainder. The chain has TRBV6-2 or TRBV6-3 and TRBJ1-5; D remains ambiguous. The germline CDR1 and CDR2 sequences are MNHEY and SVGEGT. The CDR3 spans 17 residues. Between the trimmed V and J ends, which lost 0 bases and 0 bases, there was a span of 12 bases. CDR3 sequence reads: CASSYSISSVSNQPQHF. The sequenced CDR3 bases are TGTGCCAGCAGTTACTCGATATCCAGCGTTAGCAATCAGCCC.

This clone was observed a few times. With the read ending 3 residues before the CDR3 end, the germline J gene is used to fill in that end. V usage is TRBV19 and J usage is TRBJ1-6; 8 bases align to TRBD1. Germline V gene data show CDR1 as LNHDA and CDR2 as SQIVND (reference sequence). The CDR3 runs to 14 residues. Germline trimming cut 5 bases from V and 3 bases from J; bases unmatched to any gene: 0. The DNA read from the CDR3 is TGTGCCAGTAGTGACAGGGGCTATAATTCACCC. This codes for CASSDRGYNSP. The entire CDR3 protein reads CASSDRGYNSPLHF.

In its sample, this clone was seen many times. At one end, the junction sequence differs from germline, possibly due to a read error. The read finishes 3 residues shy of the CDR3 end, and the germline J gene is used to complete it. The rearrangement links TRBV30 to TRBJ2-3, with 8 bases identical to TRBD2. CDR3 length: 14 amino acids. From germline, CDR1 is GTSNPN and CDR2 SVGIG (reference sequence). This CDR3 is CACLIGGAAETQYF. The sequenced part of the CDR3 DNA is TGTGCCTGCCTAATCGGGGGGGCCGCAGAGACG.

This clone was observed many times. The CDR3 reads CSAAKVGGIFEAFF. The sequenced CDR3 bases are TGCAGTGCTGCGAAGGTGGGGGGAATTTTTGAA. The chain employs TRBV20-1 and TRBJ1-1; the D gene is possibly TRBD1 (5 bases). The sequence runs out 3 residues before the end of the CDR3; the remainder is reconstructed from the germline J gene. V was trimmed by 5 bases and J by 7 bases, leaving 20 bases between them. This CDR3 is 14 amino acids long. From germline, CDR1 is DFQATT and CDR2 SNEGSKA (reference sequence).

In this sample, this clone turned up a few times. The CDR3 extends 3 residues past the end of the read, so its final part is completed from the germline J gene. The V and J genes are TRBV13 and TRBJ2-7; 7 bases align to TRBD1. Trimming took 4 bases from V and 0 from J; bases not matched to a gene: 3. This CDR3 comprises 14 residues. CDR1 and CDR2 from the germline V gene are PRHDT and FYEKMQ (reference sequence). The sequenced CDR3 bases are TGTGCCAGCAGCTCCGGGACAGACTCCTACGAG. Amino acid sequence: CASSSGTDSYE. The whole CDR3 reads CASSSGTDSYEQYF.

This clone was recorded many times. Coverage ceases 3 residues before the CDR3 finishes, and the germline J gene fills in the end. The genes are TRBV6-1 and TRBJ2-1, with 13 bases matching TRBD2. The germline V gene has CDR1 MNHNS and CDR2 SASEGT. This CDR3 has 16 residues. Losses at the gene ends were 3 bases for V and 5 bases for J; bases not matched to a gene: 4. Partial CDR3 DNA: TGTGCCAGCAGTGATAGACTAGCGGGGGGCCACAATGAG. It is translated as CASSDRLAGGHNE. In full, the CDR3 reads CASSDRLAGGHNEQFF.

Points on this clone: The DNA ends 3 residues before the CDR3 does, and the rest of the CDR3 is filled in from the germline J gene. The rearrangement joins TRBV19 to TRBJ1-2, with TRBD1 identical over 7 bases. The germline gives CDR1 LNHDA, CDR2 SQIVND (reference sequence). The CDR3 totals 13 residues. This chain's CDR3 is CASSLRDRGGYTF. The part of the CDR3 DNA that was read is TGTGCCAGTAGCCTCCGGGACAGAGGAGGC.

This clone was seen ten or more times. The CDR3 extends 3 residues past the end of the read, so its final part is completed from the germline J gene. The genes are TRBV20-1 and TRBJ2-3, with a weak D call TRBD2 (6 bases). The germline V gene encodes CDR1 DFQATT and CDR2 SNEGSKA (reference sequence). Trimming stripped 6 bases from V and 2 bases from J, with 15 bases between. This CDR3 is built from 14 residues. The CDR3 DNA, read in part, is TGCAGTGCGCGGCCAGCGGGCTTCACAGATACG. Residues: CSARPAGFTDT. In full, the CDR3 is CSARPAGFTDTQYF.

By share, this clone ranks as medium-sized. Read data end 3 residues before the CDR3 end; the end is taken from the germline J gene. The V gene is TRBV6-1, the J gene TRBJ2-3; 8 bases are shared with TRBD1. Per the germline V gene, CDR1 is MNHNS and CDR2 is SASEGT. This CDR3 is built from 15 residues. CDR3 DNA, as far as it was read: TGTGCCAGCAGTGAACCCGGACAGGGATTGATAGCG. Protein product: CASSEPGQGLIA. In full, the CDR3 reads CASSEPGQGLIAQYF.

The table lists this clone with many counts. The read finishes 3 residues shy of the CDR3 end, and the germline J gene is used to complete it. The chain has TRBV7-9 and TRBJ2-5, with 8 bases lining up with TRBD2. Losses at the gene ends were 5 bases for V and 4 bases for J; bases not matched to a gene: 6. This CDR3 spans 14 amino acids. CDR1 is SEHNR and CDR2 is FQNEAQ in the germline V gene (reference sequence). Incomplete CDR3 DNA: TGTGCCAGCAGCACGCGGGGGGCGGGAGAGACC. Encoded protein: CASSTRGAGET. The whole CDR3 reads CASSTRGAGETQYF.

As to this clone: The read is 3 residues too short to cover the CDR3 end, so that end is filled in from the germline J gene. The chain has TRBV14 and TRBJ2-5; D remains ambiguous. Germline lookup yields CDR1 SGHDN and CDR2 FVKESK. Deletions cut 4 bases from V and 4 bases from J, with 19 bases between. This CDR3 is built from 16 residues. CDR3: CASSPRLRFTGETQYF. CDR3 bases read: TGTGCCAGCAGCCCAAGGCTTCGGTTCACGGGAGAGACC.

A word on this clone: The read gets to within 3 residues of the CDR3 end, and the germline J gene fills in the rest. This sequence joins TRBV19 and TRBJ2-6; D not certain. CDR1 LNHDA and CDR2 SQIVND come from the germline V gene (reference sequence). CDR3 size: 18 residues. Trimming removed 4 bases from V and 2 bases from J, with 18 bases in between. CDR3: CASSTHMNDLPGANVLTF. Incomplete CDR3 DNA: TGTGCCAGTAGTACACATATGAATGATCTCCCTGGGGCCAACGTC.

This clone appeared many times. With the read ending 3 residues before the CDR3 end, the germline J gene is used to fill in that end. The rearrangement joins TRBV4-1 to TRBJ2-3, with a tentative D call TRBD1 (6 bases). The germline V gene encodes CDR1 MGHRA and CDR2 YSYEKL. The CDR3 is 15 amino acids. The DNA read from the CDR3 is TGCGCCAGCAGCCGGACGGGACACCTCCAAGAGACG. Translated, it gives CASSRTGHLQET. The entire CDR3 reads CASSRTGHLQETQYF.

There are many counts of this clone. The read is 3 residues too short to cover the CDR3 end, so that end is filled in from the germline J gene. The chain couples TRBV20-1 to TRBJ2-3; D possibly corresponds to TRBD2 (6 bases). Germline V gene sequence: CDR1 DFQATT, CDR2 SNEGSKA (reference sequence). The CDR3 is made up of 15 amino acids. The V end was cut by 3 bases, the J end by 6 bases, with 19 bases between. CDR3 loop: CSARSYRDSRDTQYF. The CDR3 DNA, read in part, is TGCAGTGCTAGGAGTTACCGGGACTCCCGGGATACG.

This clone was observed many times. Sequencing ends 3 residues short of the CDR3 end; the germline J gene provides the rest. The chain recombines TRBV5-1 with TRBJ2-7; 8 bases fit TRBD2. Trimming at V came to 3 bases and at J to 3 bases, leaving 8 bases not matched to a gene. CDR1 is SGHRS and CDR2 is YFSETQ in the germline V gene. The CDR3 has 15 amino acids. The DNA read from the CDR3 is TGCGCCAGCAGCTCAAGCTTGACTAGCGACTACGAG. It yields the protein CASSSSLTSDYE. The whole CDR3 is CASSSSLTSDYEQYF.

This clone was observed many times. The CDR3 goes on 3 residues after the read ends, and that part is filled in from the germline J gene. The V and J genes are TRBV24-1 and TRBJ2-1, with TRBD1 as a possible D gene (5 bases). V lost 4 bases to trimming and J lost 2 bases, with 17 bases between them. Germline CDR1 and CDR2: KGHDR and SFDVKD. The CDR3 sequence is 17 residues long. CDR3 DNA, as far as it was read: TGTGCCACCAGTGACCCTACGGCGTTCAGGGCCTACAATGAG. It codes for CATSDPTAFRAYNE. The whole CDR3 sequence reads CATSDPTAFRAYNEQFF.

This clone was counted between two and nine times. The read falls 3 residues short of the CDR3 end, and the missing part is taken from the germline J gene. V gene TRBV11-2 combines with J gene TRBJ2-5; possibly TRBD1 for D (6 bases). Germline values: CDR1 SGHAT, CDR2 FQNNGV. The CDR3 totals 15 residues. Trimming left V 0 bases short and J 5 bases short, with 13 bases between. Incomplete CDR3 DNA: TGTGCCAGCAGCTTAGATAGCAGGGGTTGGGAGACC. This codes for CASSLDSRGWET. From start to end, the CDR3 is CASSLDSRGWETQYF.

Points on this clone: Read coverage stops 3 residues before the CDR3 terminus; the germline J gene supplies the remainder. J is TRBJ2-3 and V is TRBV30; a weak D match, TRBD1 (5 bases). Germline V CDR1 and CDR2: GTSNPN, SVGIG (reference sequence). CDR3 length equals 13 residues. The CDR3 sequence is CAWSRGVQETQYF. CDR3 DNA, as far as it was read: TGTGCCTGGAGTAGGGGCGTCCAAGAGACG.

On this clone: Read coverage stops 3 residues before the CDR3 terminus; the germline J gene supplies the remainder. This sequence joins TRBV6-1 and TRBJ1-2; no firm D call. The germline CDR1 and CDR2 sequences are MNHNS and SASEGT. This CDR3 is built from 15 residues. The CDR3 DNA, read in part, is TGTGCCAGCAGTGCGGGGAATGCCGATTCGCGGGGC. It translates to CASSAGNADSRG. The full CDR3 is CASSAGNADSRGYTF.

This clone was seen many times. The sequence runs out 3 residues before the end of the CDR3; the remainder is reconstructed from the germline J gene. This chain joins TRBV29-1 and TRBJ1-3; maybe TRBD1 (5 bases). Trimming took off 5 bases at V and 0 bases at J, with 11 bases between the two ends. CDR1 SQVTM and CDR2 ANQGSEA come from the germline V gene. This CDR3 has 14 amino acids. The CDR3 loop is CSVRGSGSGNTIYF. Partial CDR3 DNA: TGCAGCGTTAGGGGTTCGGGCTCTGGAAACACC.

This clone was counted between two and nine times. The missing CDR3 end, 3 residues past where the read stops, is filled in from the germline J gene. The V call is TRBV19, the J call TRBJ2-5, with TRBD1 matching over 8 bases. Germline CDR1 is LNHDA and CDR2 is SQIVND (reference sequence). This CDR3 comprises 15 residues. V lost 5 bases to trimming and J lost 2 bases; unmatched junction nucleotides: 7. CDR3 bases read: TGTGCCAGTAGTCGAAGACAGGGGCCGCAAGAGACC. Its translation: CASSRRQGPQET. The CDR3 reads in full as CASSRRQGPQETQYF.

This clone was detected many times. The read comes to an end 3 residues before the CDR3 does, leaving the germline J gene to fill in the end. V usage is TRBV10-3 and J usage is TRBJ2-3, with 10 nucleotides matching TRBD2. The CDR3 totals 16 residues. Germline CDR1 and CDR2: ENHRY and SYGVKD. V was pared by 4 bases and J by 0 bases, with 4 bases of the junction left unmatched. The CDR3 spells CAISVLAGTSTDTQYF. CDR3 DNA, as far as it was read: TGTGCCATCAGTGTACTAGCGGGGACTAGCACAGATACG.

Many counts were recorded for this clone. The read terminates 3 residues ahead of where the CDR3 ends, so the germline J gene completes it. The chain combines TRBV7-8 with TRBJ1-5; D is ambiguous. The CDR3 length is 13 residues. Germline V gene lookup returns CDR1 SGHVS and CDR2 FQNEAQ. Deletions cut 2 bases from V and 4 bases from J, with 6 bases between. Incomplete CDR3 DNA: TGTGCCAGCAGCTTAAACAGTAATCAGCCC. Protein product: CASSLNSNQP. The full-length CDR3 reads as CASSLNSNQPQHF.

There are many counts of this clone. The CDR3 goes on 3 residues after the read ends, and that part is filled in from the germline J gene. The chain employs TRBV19 and TRBJ1-2; no firm D call. The germline V gene has CDR1 LNHDA and CDR2 SQIVND (reference sequence). Trimming took 7 bases from V and 4 from J, leaving 16 bases between them. This CDR3 comprises 14 residues. CDR3: CASIDVGQSYGYTF. The covered CDR3 bases are TGTGCCAGTATAGATGTAGGGCAAAGCTATGGC.

This clone was seen at least ten times. The read terminates 3 residues ahead of where the CDR3 ends, so the germline J gene completes it. This chain joins TRBV5-1 and TRBJ1-1, with a weak D call TRBD1 (5 bases). V was clipped by 0 bases and J by 4 bases, with 13 bases between them. Germline V gene lookup returns CDR1 SGHRS and CDR2 YFSETQ. There are 15 residues in the CDR3. The CDR3 reads CASSLAEGSSTEAFF. The sequenced part of the CDR3 DNA is TGCGCCAGCAGCTTGGCCGAGGGGTCGAGCACTGAA.

Notes on this clone: Read data end 3 residues before the CDR3 end; the end is taken from the germline J gene. The V and J genes are TRBV10-2 and TRBJ2-7, with D possibly being TRBD2 (7 bases). CDR1 and CDR2 (germline): WSHSY, SAAADI. The CDR3 consists of 14 residues. V was cut by 7 bases and J by 2 bases, with 15 bases left in between. The CDR3 reads CASTSGGPTYEQYF. The covered CDR3 bases are TGCGCCAGCACGTCGGGGGGCCCCACCTACGAG.

This clone was seen many times. The read terminates 3 residues before the CDR3 end, so the remaining end is supplied by the germline J gene. V and J are TRBV7-9 and TRBJ2-4; D gene unclear. In germline, CDR1 is SEHNR, CDR2 FQNEAQ (reference sequence). The CDR3 runs 14 residues. V lost 5 bases and J lost 4, with 12 bases in between. The covered CDR3 bases are TGTGCCAGCAGCCTTCAGAGAGATAAAAACATT. Translated: CASSLQRDKNI. In full, the CDR3 is CASSLQRDKNIQYF.

Comment on this clone: The missing CDR3 end, 3 residues past where the read stops, is filled in from the germline J gene. This chain uses TRBV6-1 with TRBJ2-1; 9 bases fit TRBD2. Germline values: CDR1 MNHNS, CDR2 SASEGT. The CDR3 extends over 15 amino acids. V shed 4 bases and J 8 bases; nucleotides not matched to a gene: 9. The sequenced CDR3 bases are TGTGCCAGCAGTGTAGAGCGGGGGGCATGGGATGAG. This codes for CASSVERGAWDE. The entire CDR3 sequence reads CASSVERGAWDEQFF.

This clone came up many times. The CDR3 goes on 3 residues after the read ends, and that part is filled in from the germline J gene. The chain is built from TRBV4-2 and TRBJ2-7; 9 bases are a match to TRBD2. The CDR3 length is 15 residues. Looked up from germline, CDR1 is LGHNA and CDR2 is YNFKEQ. With V trimmed by 3 bases and J by 2 bases, 5 bases remained unmatched. The sequenced part of the CDR3 DNA is TGTGCCAGCAGCCACTCTAGCGGGGCTACCTACGAG. This gives the protein CASSHSSGATYE. The whole CDR3 reads CASSHSSGATYEQYF.